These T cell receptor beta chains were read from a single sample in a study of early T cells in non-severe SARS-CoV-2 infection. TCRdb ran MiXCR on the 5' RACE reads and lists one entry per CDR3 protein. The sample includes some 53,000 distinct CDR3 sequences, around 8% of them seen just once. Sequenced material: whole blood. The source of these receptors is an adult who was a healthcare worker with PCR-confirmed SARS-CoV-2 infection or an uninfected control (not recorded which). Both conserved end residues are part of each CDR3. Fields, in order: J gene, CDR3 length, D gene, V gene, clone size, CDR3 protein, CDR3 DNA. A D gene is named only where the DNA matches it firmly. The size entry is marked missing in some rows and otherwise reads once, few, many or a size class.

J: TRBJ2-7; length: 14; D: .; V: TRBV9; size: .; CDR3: CASSPHIDLGEQYF; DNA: TGTGCCAGCAGCCCCCACATTGACCTGGGCGAGCAGTACTTC
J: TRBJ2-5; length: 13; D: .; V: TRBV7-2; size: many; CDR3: CASSLTSPETQYF; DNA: TGTGCCAGCAGCTTAACCAGCCCAGAGACCCAGTACTTC
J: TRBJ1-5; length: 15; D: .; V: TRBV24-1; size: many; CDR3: CATSDRRDGNQPQHF; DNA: TGTGCCACCAGTGACCGCCGGGACGGCAATCAGCCCCAGCATTTT
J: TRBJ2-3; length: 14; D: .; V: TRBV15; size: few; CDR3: CATSRGEATDTQYF; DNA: TGTGCCACCAGCAGAGGTGAAGCCACAGATACGCAGTATTTT
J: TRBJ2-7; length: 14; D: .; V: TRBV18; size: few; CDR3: CASSPARVDYEQYF; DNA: TGTGCCAGCTCACCCGCCAGGGTGGACTACGAGCAGTACTTC
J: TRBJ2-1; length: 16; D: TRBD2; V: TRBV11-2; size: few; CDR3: CASSPLRLAGENEQFF; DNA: TGTGCCAGCAGCCCCCTCCGGCTAGCGGGAGAAAATGAGCAGTTCTTC
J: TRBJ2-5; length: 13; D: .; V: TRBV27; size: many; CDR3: CASSLSAEETQYF; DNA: TGTGCCAGCAGTTTAAGCGCAGAAGAGACCCAGTACTTC
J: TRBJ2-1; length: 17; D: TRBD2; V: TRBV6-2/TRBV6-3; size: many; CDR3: CASRPTSGRGFYNEQFF; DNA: TGTGCCAGCAGACCTACTAGCGGGAGAGGGTTCTACAATGAGCAGTTCTTC
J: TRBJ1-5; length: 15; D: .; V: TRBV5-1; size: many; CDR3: CASSLAGYSNQPQHF; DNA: TGCGCCAGCAGCTTGGCAGGGTATAGCAATCAGCCCCAGCATTTT
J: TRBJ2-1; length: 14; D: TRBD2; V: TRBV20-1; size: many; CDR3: CSAKGLAVWNEQFF; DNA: TGCAGTGCTAAAGGACTAGCGGTATGGAATGAGCAGTTCTTC
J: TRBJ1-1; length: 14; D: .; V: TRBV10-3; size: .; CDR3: CAINPEGGLTEAFF; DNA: TGTGCCATCAACCCTGAGGGAGGGTTGACTGAAGCTTTCTTT
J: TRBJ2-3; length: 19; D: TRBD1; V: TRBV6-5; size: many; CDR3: CASSYYTPSSGGFTDTQYF; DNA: TGTGCCAGCAGTTACTATACCCCGTCCTCAGGGGGCTTCACAGATACGCAGTATTTT
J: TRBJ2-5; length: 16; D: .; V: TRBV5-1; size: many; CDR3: CASSLGQGGPKETQYF; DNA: TGCGCCAGCAGCTTAGGGCAGGGCGGACCAAAAGAGACCCAGTACTTC
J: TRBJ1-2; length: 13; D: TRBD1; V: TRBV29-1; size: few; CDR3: CSVGGGSHYGYTF; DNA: TGCAGCGTTGGAGGGGGCAGTCACTATGGCTACACCTTC
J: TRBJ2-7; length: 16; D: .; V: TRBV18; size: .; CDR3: CASSQEVTARGDEQYF; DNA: TGTGCCAGCTCACAAGAGGTCACGGCCAGGGGGGACGAGCAGTACTTC
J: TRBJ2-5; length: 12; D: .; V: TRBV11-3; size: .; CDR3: CASSLALKTQYF; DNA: TGTGCCAGCAGCTTAGCACTAAAGACCCAGTACTTC
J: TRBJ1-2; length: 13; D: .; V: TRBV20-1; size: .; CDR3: CSAEGTAPYGYTF; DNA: TGCAGTGCCGAGGGCACAGCGCCTTATGGCTACACCTTC
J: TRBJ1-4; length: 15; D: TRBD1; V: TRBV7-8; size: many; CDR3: CASSSLGQGGEKLFF; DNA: TGTGCCAGCAGCAGCTTGGGACAGGGAGGGGAAAAACTGTTTTTT
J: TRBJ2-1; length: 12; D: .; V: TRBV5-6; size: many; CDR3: CASRYLGNEQFF; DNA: TGTGCCAGCAGGTACCTGGGGAATGAGCAGTTCTTC
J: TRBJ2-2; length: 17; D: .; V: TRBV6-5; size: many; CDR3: CASSYSADWTNTGELFF; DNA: TGTGCCAGCAGTTACTCTGCCGACTGGACCAACACCGGGGAGCTGTTTTTT
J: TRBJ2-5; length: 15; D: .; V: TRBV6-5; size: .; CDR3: CASSPSPGGGETQYF; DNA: TGTGCCAGCAGTCCCTCCCCCGGGGGCGGGGAGACCCAGTACTTC
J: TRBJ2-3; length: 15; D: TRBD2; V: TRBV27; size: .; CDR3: CASSFGLEDTDTQYF; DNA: TGTGCCAGCAGTTTCGGACTAGAAGACACAGATACGCAGTATTTT